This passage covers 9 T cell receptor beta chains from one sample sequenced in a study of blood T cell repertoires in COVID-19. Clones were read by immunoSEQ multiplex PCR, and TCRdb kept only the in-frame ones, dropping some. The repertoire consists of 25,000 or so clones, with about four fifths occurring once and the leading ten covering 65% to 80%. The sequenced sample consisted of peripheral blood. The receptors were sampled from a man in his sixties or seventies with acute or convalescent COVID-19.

The CDR3 region has the DNA TGTGCCAGTAGTTTTTTGGCCAGGACTGAAGCTTTCTTT. It specifies CASSFLARTEAFF. V is TRBV19 and J is TRBJ1-1; D is unclear. Per the germline V gene, CDR1 is LNHDA and CDR2 is SQIVND (reference sequence). CDR3 size: 13 residues. Trimming pared 5 bases from V and 5 bases from J, leaving 12 bases between.

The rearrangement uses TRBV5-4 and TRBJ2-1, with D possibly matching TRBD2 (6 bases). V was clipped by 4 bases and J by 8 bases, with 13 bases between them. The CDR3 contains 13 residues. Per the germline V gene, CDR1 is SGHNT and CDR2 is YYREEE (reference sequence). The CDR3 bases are TGTGCCAGCAGCCCCCGGGAGCCCGATGAGCAGTTCTTC. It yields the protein CASSPREPDEQFF.

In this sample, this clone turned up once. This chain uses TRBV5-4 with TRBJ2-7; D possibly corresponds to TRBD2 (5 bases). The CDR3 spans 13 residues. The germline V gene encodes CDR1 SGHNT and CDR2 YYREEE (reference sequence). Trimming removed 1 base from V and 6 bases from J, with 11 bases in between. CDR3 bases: TGTGCCAGCAGCTTGTCGGGGATTGGCGAGCAGTACTTC. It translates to CASSLSGIGEQYF.

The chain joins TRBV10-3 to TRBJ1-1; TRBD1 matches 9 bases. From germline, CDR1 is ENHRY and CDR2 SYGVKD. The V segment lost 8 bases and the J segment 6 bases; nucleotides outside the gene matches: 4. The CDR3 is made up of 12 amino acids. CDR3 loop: CAIGQGLSEAFF. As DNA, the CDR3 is TGTGCCATCGGACAGGGGCTCTCTGAAGCTTTCTTT.

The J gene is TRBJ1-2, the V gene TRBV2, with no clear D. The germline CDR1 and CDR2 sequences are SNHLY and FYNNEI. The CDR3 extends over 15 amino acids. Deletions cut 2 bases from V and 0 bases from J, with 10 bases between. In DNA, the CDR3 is TGTGCCAGCAGTGAATGGGCGCTACCTAACTATGGCTACACCTTC. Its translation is CASSEWALPNYGYTF.

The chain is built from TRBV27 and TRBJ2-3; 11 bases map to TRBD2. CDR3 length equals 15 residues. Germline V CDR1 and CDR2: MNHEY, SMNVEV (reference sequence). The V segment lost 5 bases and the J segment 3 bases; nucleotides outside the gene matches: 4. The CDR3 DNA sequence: TGTGCCAGCAGTGTTTTAGCGGGAGGGACAGATACGCAGTATTTT. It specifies CASSVLAGGTDTQYF.

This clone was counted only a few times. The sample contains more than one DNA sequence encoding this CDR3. The CDR3 region has the DNA TGCGCCAGCAGCTTGCCGGGAGGGAACACTGAAGCTTTCTTT. Translated, it gives CASSLPGGNTEAFF. The chain combines TRBV5-1 with TRBJ1-1; D uncertain. The CDR3 has 14 residues. Per germline, CDR1 SGHRS and CDR2 YFSETQ. V was shortened by 1 base and J by 1 base, with 8 bases between the two germline ends.

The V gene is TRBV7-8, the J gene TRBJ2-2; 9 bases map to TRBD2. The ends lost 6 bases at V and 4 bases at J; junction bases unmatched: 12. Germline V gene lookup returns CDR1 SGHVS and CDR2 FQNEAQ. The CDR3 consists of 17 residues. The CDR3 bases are TGTGCCAGCAGGCCAGCGGGGAGCGGGAGGAGCACCGGGGAGCTGTTTTTT. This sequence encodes CASRPAGSGRSTGELFF.

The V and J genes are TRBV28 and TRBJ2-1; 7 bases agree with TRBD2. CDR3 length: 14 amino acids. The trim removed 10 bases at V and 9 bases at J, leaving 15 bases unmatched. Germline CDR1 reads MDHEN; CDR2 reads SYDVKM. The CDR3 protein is CATQGGRRMGEQFF. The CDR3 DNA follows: TGTGCCACCCAAGGCGGGAGAAGAATGGGTGAGCAGTTCTTC.